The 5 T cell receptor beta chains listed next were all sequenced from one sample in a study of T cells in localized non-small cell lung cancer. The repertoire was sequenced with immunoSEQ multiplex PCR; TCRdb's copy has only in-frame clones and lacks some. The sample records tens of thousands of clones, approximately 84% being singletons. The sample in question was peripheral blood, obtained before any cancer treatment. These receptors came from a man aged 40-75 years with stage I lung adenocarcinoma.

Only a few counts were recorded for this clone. As DNA, the CDR3 is TGTGCCAGCAGCGCACCCGGGACAGAATATGGCTACACCTTC. Its translation: CASSAPGTEYGYTF. The chain uses TRBV9 and TRBJ1-2, with 7 nucleotides matching TRBD1. Looked up from germline, CDR1 is SGDLS and CDR2 is YYNGEE. This CDR3 is 14 amino acids long. V lost 3 bases to trimming and J lost 5 bases; unmatched junction nucleotides: 7.

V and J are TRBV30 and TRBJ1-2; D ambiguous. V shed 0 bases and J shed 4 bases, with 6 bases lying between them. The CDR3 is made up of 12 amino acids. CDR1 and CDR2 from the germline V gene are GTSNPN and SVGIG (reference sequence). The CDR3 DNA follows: TGTGCCTGGAGTGTACGAGTCTATGGCTACACCTTC. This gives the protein CAWSVRVYGYTF.

The CDR3 spells CASSSLPPAGEQYF. The CDR3, as DNA: TGTGCCAGCAGTTCCCTACCCCCTGCTGGCGAGCAGTACTTC. V and J are TRBV7-9 and TRBJ2-7; D is undetermined. The CDR3 loop spans 14 amino acids. Germline CDR1 reads SEHNR; CDR2 reads FQNEAQ (reference sequence). V lost 6 bases to trimming and J lost 6 bases, with 18 bases between them.

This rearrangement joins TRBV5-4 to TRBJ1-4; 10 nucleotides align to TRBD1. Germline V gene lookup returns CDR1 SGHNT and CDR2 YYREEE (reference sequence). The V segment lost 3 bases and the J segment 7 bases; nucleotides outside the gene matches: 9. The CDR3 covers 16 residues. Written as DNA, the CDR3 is TGTGCCAGCAGCTCAGGTGGGGGACAGGGGAGTGAAAAACTGTTTTTT. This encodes CASSSGGGQGSEKLFF.

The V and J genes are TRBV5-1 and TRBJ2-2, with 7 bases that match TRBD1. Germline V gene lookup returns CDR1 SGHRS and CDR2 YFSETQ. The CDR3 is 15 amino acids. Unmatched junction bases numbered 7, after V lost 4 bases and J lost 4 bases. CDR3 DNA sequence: TGCGCCAGCAGCAGTACAGGGGCGGGCACCGGGGAGCTGTTTTTT. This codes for CASSSTGAGTGELFF.